This T cell receptor (beta chain) is drawn from a study of blood T cell repertoires in COVID-19. Germline CDR1 is SGDLS and CDR2 is YYNGEE. V shed 4 bases and J 5 bases; nucleotides not matched to a gene: 6. The CDR3 extends over 14 amino acids. Using immunoSEQ multiplex PCR, the repertoire was profiled, and TCRdb retains in-frame clones only, with some absent. The repertoire consists of roughly 110,000 clones, with approximately 84% occurring once and the leading ten covering 3.4%. The sample consisted of peripheral blood. The V call is TRBV9, the J call TRBJ1-1; 9 bases line up with TRBD1. The sequence was collected from a middle-aged man with acute or convalescent COVID-19. This CDR3 is CASSYGQGRTEAFF. Here the CDR3 DNA reads TGTGCCAGCAGCTACGGACAGGGGAGAACTGAAGCTTTCTTT.